This T cell receptor beta chain was observed in a study of monozygotic twins with inflammatory bowel disease. The CDR3 consists of 16 residues. The germline V gene has CDR1 MNHNS and CDR2 SASEGT. Remarks on this clonotype: Antigen specificity is unknown.

Findings of the study overall: Against healthy co-twins, IBD patients had lower TCRbeta diversity (measured by inverse Simpson). Telling apart the different T cell subtypes was not possible.

Addition of UMIs with a 6-nucleotide sample barcode was achieved by template switching. TCRdb re-called the 5' RACE reads and catalogs CDR3 proteins one per entry, DNA excluded. The sample totals around 450,000 distinct CDR3 sequences; its top ten clones hold about 2.6%. The clonotype was recovered from a human donor with ulcerative colitis or Crohn's disease, or a healthy co-twin of an affected twin (not recorded which). Sequencing was performed on blood. The chain joins TRBV6-1 to TRBJ2-1; checking the TCRdb D call of TRBD2 is not possible without DNA. The CDR3 loop reads CASSLQRGVAMDEQFF.